The 27 T cell receptor beta chains below all came from one sample that was sequenced in a study of identical twins. TCRdb re-analysed the 5' RACE reads in MiXCR, keeping a single row per CDR3 protein. The table has approximately 600,000 distinct CDR3 sequences, less than 9% seen once. This same sample was also taken into another study, of yellow fever vaccine responses in identical twins.

Material: PBMCs. These receptors were taken from a young woman in good health.

This clonotype occurred many times. The chain carries TRBV29-1 and TRBJ2-1; no clear D. V was cut by 4 bases and J by 6 bases, with 7 bases left in between. CDR3 size: 11 residues. Germline V lookup: CDR1 SQVTM, CDR2 ANQGSEA. CDR3 protein: CSVGSVNEQFF. The CDR3 coding sequence is TGCAGCGTTGGATCAGTCAATGAGCAGTTCTTC.

The J gene is TRBJ2-3, the V gene TRBV7-9; no clear D gene. This CDR3 region has 15 residues. With 3 bases removed from V and 0 bases from J, the gap between germline ends came to 10 bases. CDR1 SEHNR and CDR2 FQNEAQ come from the germline V gene (reference sequence). CDR3 in DNA: TGTGCCAGCAGCTTTAGCCCAGTTAGCACAGATACGCAGTATTTT. It translates to CASSFSPVSTDTQYF.

This clonotype was recorded a few times. V usage is TRBV14 and J usage is TRBJ1-2; no clear D gene. The germline V and J ends were trimmed by 1 base and 8 bases, with 17 bases remaining between them. Per the germline V gene, CDR1 is SGHDN and CDR2 is FVKESK. The CDR3 runs to 15 residues. CDR3 in amino acids: CASSQVRGSQGGYTF. As DNA, the CDR3 is TGTGCCAGCAGCCAAGTGCGTGGCAGTCAAGGAGGCTACACCTTC.

This clonotype occurred a few times. The rearrangement joins TRBV4-1 to TRBJ2-5, with 9 bases matching TRBD2. The CDR3 is 15 residues long. The germline CDR1 and CDR2 sequences are MGHRA and YSYEKL. V trimming: 4 bases; J trimming: 5 bases; junction bases outside the gene matches: 8. The CDR3 coding sequence is TGCGCCAGCAGCCGGGATAGCGGGAGAAGGGAGACCCAGTACTTC. It specifies CASSRDSGRRETQYF.

This clonotype occurred a few times. This chain joins TRBV5-1 and TRBJ2-7; D call uncertain. The length of the CDR3 is 14 residues. With 4 bases removed from V and 0 bases from J, the gap between germline ends came to 11 bases. Germline CDR1 reads SGHRS; CDR2 reads YFSETQ. The CDR3 DNA reads as TGCGCCAGCAGCGAAGACTCAACCTCCTACGAGCAGTACTTC. It encodes CASSEDSTSYEQYF.

This clonotype was seen more than once but under ten times. The chain has TRBV7-2 and TRBJ2-2; a weak D match, TRBD1 (6 bases). The CDR3 spans 16 residues. The V end was cut by 1 base, the J end by 2 bases, with 11 bases between. Germline V lookup: CDR1 SGHTA, CDR2 FQGNSA. The CDR3 DNA is TGTGCCAGCAGCTTAGGAACGGACAGAAACACCGGGGAGCTGTTTTTT. This gives the protein CASSLGTDRNTGELFF.

In this sample, this clonotype turned up many times. This chain joins TRBV2 and TRBJ2-1, with D perhaps matching TRBD2 (5 bases). CDR1 is SNHLY, CDR2 FYNNEI, per germline. Trimming pared 3 bases from V and 8 bases from J, leaving 14 bases between. The CDR3 contains 14 residues. CDR3 DNA sequence: TGTGCCAGCAGTGAGCCGGGGTTGGACGATGAGCAGTTCTTC. As protein: CASSEPGLDDEQFF.

The V gene is TRBV18, the J gene TRBJ2-1, with 9 nucleotides matching TRBD2. The V gene's germline CDR1 is KGHSH and CDR2 LQKENI. V lost 2 bases to trimming and J lost 8 bases; unmatched junction nucleotides: 7. The CDR3 consists of 15 residues. CDR3 in amino acids: CASSPTGTSIHEQFF. The CDR3 DNA is TGTGCCAGCTCACCAACCGGGACTAGCATTCATGAGCAGTTCTTC.

This clonotype was found a few times. V and J are TRBV10-3 and TRBJ2-1, with a tentative D call TRBD2 (6 bases). V was cut by 6 bases and J by 0 bases, with 9 bases left in between. Per the germline V gene, CDR1 is ENHRY and CDR2 is SYGVKD. The CDR3 runs 14 residues. The CDR3 DNA reads as TGTGCCATCAGGGAGGGGAGCTCCTACAATGAGCAGTTCTTC. This encodes CAIREGSSYNEQFF.

This clonotype was observed at least ten times. The chain has TRBV20-1 and TRBJ2-7; D perhaps matches TRBD2 (6 bases). The CDR3 is 15 residues long. From germline, CDR1 is DFQATT and CDR2 SNEGSKA (reference sequence). Between the trimmed V and J ends, which lost 3 bases and 0 bases, there was a span of 15 bases. Here the CDR3 reads CSARLPGLSSYEQYF. The CDR3 DNA is TGCAGTGCTAGGTTACCGGGACTGAGCTCCTACGAGCAGTACTTC.

V gene TRBV28 combines with J gene TRBJ1-6; no definite D call. Germline-derived CDR1 and CDR2 are MDHEN and SYDVKM. The CDR3 loop spans 15 amino acids. Trimming pared 7 bases from V and 7 bases from J, leaving 17 bases between. The CDR3 loop reads CASNPAVPGNSPLHF. CDR3 nucleotide sequence: TGTGCCAGCAATCCGGCGGTCCCAGGCAATTCACCCCTCCACTTT.

The chain's CDR3 is CASSLGSTGVPDTQYF. The CDR3 DNA reads TGCGCCAGCAGCTTAGGGAGCACGGGGGTGCCAGATACGCAGTATTTT. The chain couples TRBV5-1 to TRBJ2-3; D perhaps matches TRBD2 (6 bases). The CDR3 extends over 16 amino acids. Trimming shortened V by 2 bases and J by 4 bases, and 17 bases separated the two germline ends. Germline loops: CDR1 SGHRS, CDR2 YFSETQ.

The chain has TRBV20-1 and TRBJ2-2; D possibly matches TRBD1 or TRBD2 (6 bases each). This CDR3 is 13 amino acids long. Trimming cost V 6 bases and J 6 bases, with 14 bases left between them. Germline V gene sequence: CDR1 DFQATT, CDR2 SNEGSKA (reference sequence). CDR3 loop: CSAYKGGSGELFF. The CDR3 DNA sequence: TGCAGTGCCTATAAGGGGGGCTCCGGGGAGCTGTTTTTT.

This clonotype was picked up a small number of times. The CDR3: CASSGAGLTQYF. Here the CDR3 DNA reads TGTGCCAGCAGTGGAGCAGGTTTGACCCAGTACTTC. J is TRBJ2-5 and V is TRBV25-1; unclear D gene. The CDR3 consists of 12 residues. Trimming stripped 4 bases from V and 7 bases from J, with 10 bases between. Germline V lookup: CDR1 MGHDK, CDR2 SYGVNS.

At least ten counts were recorded for this clonotype. This chain connects TRBV5-1 to TRBJ1-1; 7 bases are a match to TRBD1. After removal of 3 bases from V and 1 base from J, the junction contained 12 bases not matched to a gene. The CDR3 consists of 17 residues. In germline, CDR1 is SGHRS, CDR2 YFSETQ. CDR3 nucleotide sequence: TGCGCCAGCAGCTACCGTGTGGCAGGGGGTGGGAACACTGAAGCTTTCTTT. It yields the protein CASSYRVAGGGNTEAFF.

A word on this clonotype: This sequence may be a read error, since a much larger clone differs from it by one base. This rearrangement joins TRBV28 to TRBJ2-3, with TRBD1 matching over 7 bases. The length of the CDR3 is 13 residues. Germline lookup yields CDR1 MDHEN and CDR2 SYDVKM. CDR3 sequence (DNA): TGTTCCAGCAGTCCCGGGACAGAGAATACGCAGTATTTT. Translated, it gives CSSSPGTENTQYF.

The gene calls are TRBV7-9 and TRBJ2-1; 7 nucleotides line up with TRBD1. Germline values: CDR1 SEHNR, CDR2 FQNEAQ (reference sequence). Trimming took 6 bases from V and 5 from J; bases not matched to a gene: 10. The CDR3 contains 15 residues. The CDR3 DNA reads TGTGCCAGCAGTTTTCAAACAGGGGTCCACAATGAGCAGTTCTTC. Its translation: CASSFQTGVHNEQFF.

This clonotype was observed at least ten times. The CDR3 is CASSYSRRGGNTIYF. CDR3 bases: TGTGCCAGCAGTTATTCCCGCCGGGGTGGAAACACCATATATTTT. The chain carries TRBV12-3 or TRBV12-4 and TRBJ1-3; the D is unclear. The CDR3 has 15 amino acids. V was trimmed by 4 bases and J by 3 bases, leaving 13 bases between them.

This clonotype has a count of ten or more. The V call is TRBV12-3 or TRBV12-4, the J call TRBJ2-7; no clear D. Trimming shortened V by 3 bases and J by 1 base, and 7 bases separated the two germline ends. CDR3 length: 13 residues. The CDR3 sequence is CASSFGPSYEQYF. For the CDR3, the DNA is TGTGCCAGCAGTTTCGGCCCATCCTACGAGCAGTACTTC.

This clonotype showed up just a few times. V gene TRBV5-1 combines with J gene TRBJ2-7; TRBD2 aligns across 11 bases. The ends lost 4 bases at V and 0 bases at J; junction bases unmatched: 3. The CDR3 has 15 amino acids. The germline V gene encodes CDR1 SGHRS and CDR2 YFSETQ. The CDR3 here is CASSRTSGLSYEQYF. CDR3 nucleotides: TGCGCCAGCAGCCGGACTAGCGGGCTCTCCTACGAGCAGTACTTC.

In its sample, this clonotype was seen a few times. An end of the junction does not agree with germline; a read error may underlie this. The chain is built from TRBV18 and TRBJ2-6; 8 nucleotides match TRBD1. Germline-derived CDR1 and CDR2 are KGHSH and LQKENI. This CDR3 has 17 residues. The CDR3, as DNA: TGTGCCAGCTCACCGGGACAGGTAACCCCTGGGGTCAACGTCCTGACTTTC. The encoded protein is CASSPGQVTPGVNVLTF.

At least ten counts were recorded for this clonotype. The chain carries TRBV24-1 and TRBJ2-1; D is perhaps TRBD2 (6 bases). V lost 7 bases and J 1 base, leaving 13 bases between the germline ends. This CDR3 has 15 amino acids. Germline CDR1 and CDR2: KGHDR and SFDVKD. CDR3 region: CATSRHGGSYNEQFF. The CDR3 coding sequence is TGTGCCACCAGCCGCCATGGGGGGTCCTACAATGAGCAGTTCTTC.

This clonotype has a handful of counts. This chain connects TRBV6-5 to TRBJ2-3; 8 positions agree with TRBD1. V lost 6 bases to trimming and J lost 10 bases; unmatched junction nucleotides: 6. Looked up from germline, CDR1 is MNHEY and CDR2 is SVGAGI. The length of the CDR3 is 12 residues. Here the CDR3 DNA reads TGTGCCAGCAGCCTACAGGGGGGTGCGCAGTATTTT. The encoded protein is CASSLQGGAQYF.

This clonotype was counted at least ten times. V usage is TRBV7-2 and J usage is TRBJ1-1; 7 bases agree with TRBD1. Germline values: CDR1 SGHTA, CDR2 FQGNSA. There are 16 residues in the CDR3. V was pared by 5 bases and J by 1 base, with 10 bases of the junction left unmatched. The CDR3 is CASSARARDRNTEAFF. The DNA for the CDR3 is TGTGCCAGCAGCGCAAGGGCACGGGACAGGAACACTGAAGCTTTCTTT.

This clonotype was seen a handful of times. The J gene is TRBJ2-7, the V gene TRBV6-1, with TRBD1 as a possible D gene (6 bases). The germline V and J ends were trimmed by 5 bases and 4 bases, with 12 bases remaining between them. Germline V gene sequence: CDR1 MNHNS, CDR2 SASEGT. The CDR3 extends over 13 amino acids. The CDR3 DNA reads TGTGCCAGCAGTCGTGGACAGTTTTACGAGCAGTACTTC. It yields the protein CASSRGQFYEQYF.

This clonotype was found many times. V gene TRBV11-2 combines with J gene TRBJ2-7, with D tentatively TRBD1 or TRBD2 (5 bases each). The CDR3 consists of 15 residues. Trimming stripped 4 bases from V and 3 bases from J, with 16 bases between. CDR1 is SGHAT, CDR2 FQNNGV, per germline. CDR3 nucleotides: TGTGCCAGCAGCTCCGGGACCCTCGGGGTCTACGAGCAGTACGTC. This sequence encodes CASSSGTLGVYEQYV.

The V and J genes are TRBV28 and TRBJ2-7; D is unclear. The germline V and J ends were trimmed by 5 bases and 1 base, with 15 bases remaining between them. The CDR3 is made up of 15 amino acids. Germline V gene data show CDR1 as MDHEN and CDR2 as SYDVKM. CDR3 sequence: CASSLAGHRSYEQYV. The CDR3 DNA follows: TGTGCCAGCAGTCTCGCTGGGCACCGATCCTACGAGCAGTACGTC.